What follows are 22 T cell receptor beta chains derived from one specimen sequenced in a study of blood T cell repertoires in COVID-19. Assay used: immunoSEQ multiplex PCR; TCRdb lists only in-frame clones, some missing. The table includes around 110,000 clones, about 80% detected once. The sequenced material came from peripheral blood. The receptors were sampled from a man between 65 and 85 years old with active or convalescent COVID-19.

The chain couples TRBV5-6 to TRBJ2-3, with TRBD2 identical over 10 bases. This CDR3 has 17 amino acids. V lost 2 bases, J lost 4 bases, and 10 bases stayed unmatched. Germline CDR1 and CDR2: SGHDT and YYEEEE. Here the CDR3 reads CASSFRFPSGGSDTQYF. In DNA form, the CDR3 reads TGTGCCAGCAGCTTCAGATTTCCTAGCGGGGGTTCAGATACGCAGTATTTT.

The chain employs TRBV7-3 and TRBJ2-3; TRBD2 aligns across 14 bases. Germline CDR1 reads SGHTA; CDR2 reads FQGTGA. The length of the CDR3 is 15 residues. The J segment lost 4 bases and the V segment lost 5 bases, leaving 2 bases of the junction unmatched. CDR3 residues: CASSQGLAGADTQYF. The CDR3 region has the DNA TGTGCCAGCAGCCAGGGACTAGCGGGAGCAGATACGCAGTATTTT.

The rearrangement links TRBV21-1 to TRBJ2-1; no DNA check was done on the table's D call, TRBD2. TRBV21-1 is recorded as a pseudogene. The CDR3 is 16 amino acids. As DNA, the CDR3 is TGTGCCAGCAGCACCCGGACTACCTTATCCTACAATGAGCAGTTCTTC. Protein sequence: CASSTRTTLSYNEQFF.

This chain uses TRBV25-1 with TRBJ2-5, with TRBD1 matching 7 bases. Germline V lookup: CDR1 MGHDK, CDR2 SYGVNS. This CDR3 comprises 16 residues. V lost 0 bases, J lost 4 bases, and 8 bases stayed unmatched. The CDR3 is CASSEYRGLAPETQYF. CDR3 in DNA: TGTGCCAGCAGTGAATATAGGGGGCTAGCCCCAGAGACCCAGTACTTC.

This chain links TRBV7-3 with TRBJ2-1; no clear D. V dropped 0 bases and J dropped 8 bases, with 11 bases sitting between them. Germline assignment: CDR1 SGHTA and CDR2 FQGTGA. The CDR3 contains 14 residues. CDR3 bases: TGTGCCAGCAGCTTAACGAGGCGTTCGGATGAGCAGTTCTTC. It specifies CASSLTRRSDEQFF.

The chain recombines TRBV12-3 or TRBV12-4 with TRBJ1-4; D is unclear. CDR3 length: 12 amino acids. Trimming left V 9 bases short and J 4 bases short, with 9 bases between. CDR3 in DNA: TGTGCCAGTGGCAGAAGTAATGAAAAACTGTTTTTT. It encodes CASGRSNEKLFF.

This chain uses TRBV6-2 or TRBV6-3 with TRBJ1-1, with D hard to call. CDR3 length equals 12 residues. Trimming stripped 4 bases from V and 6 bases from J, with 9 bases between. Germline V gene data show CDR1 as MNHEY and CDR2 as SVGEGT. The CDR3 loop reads CASSFPSAEAFF. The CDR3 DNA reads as TGTGCCAGCAGTTTCCCATCGGCTGAAGCTTTCTTT.

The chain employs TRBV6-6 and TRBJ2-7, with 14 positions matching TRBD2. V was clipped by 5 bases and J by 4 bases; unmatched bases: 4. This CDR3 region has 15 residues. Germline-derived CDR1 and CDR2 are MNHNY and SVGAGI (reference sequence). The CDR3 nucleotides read TGTGCCAGCAGTGCTGGGACTAGCGGGAGTTACGAGCAGTACTTC. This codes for CASSAGTSGSYEQYF.

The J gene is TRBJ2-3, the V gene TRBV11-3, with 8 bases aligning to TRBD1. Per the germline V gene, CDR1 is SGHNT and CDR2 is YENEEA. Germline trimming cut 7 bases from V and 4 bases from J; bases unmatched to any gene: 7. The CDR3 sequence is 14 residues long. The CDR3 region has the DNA TGTGCCAGCACCGGGACAGGCGGTCCAGATACGCAGTATTTT. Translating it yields CASTGTGGPDTQYF.

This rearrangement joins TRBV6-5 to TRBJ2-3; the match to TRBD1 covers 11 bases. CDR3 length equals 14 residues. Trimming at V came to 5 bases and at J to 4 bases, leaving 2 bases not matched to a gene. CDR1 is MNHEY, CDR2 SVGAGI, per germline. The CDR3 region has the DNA TGTGCCAGCAGTAGGGGACAGGGGGCAGATACGCAGTATTTT. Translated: CASSRGQGADTQYF.

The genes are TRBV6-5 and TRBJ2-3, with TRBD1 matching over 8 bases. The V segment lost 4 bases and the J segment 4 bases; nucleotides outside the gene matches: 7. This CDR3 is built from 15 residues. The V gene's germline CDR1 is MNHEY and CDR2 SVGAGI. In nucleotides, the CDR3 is TGTGCCAGCAGTTTTGGGACAGGCAATTCAGATACGCAGTATTTT. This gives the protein CASSFGTGNSDTQYF.

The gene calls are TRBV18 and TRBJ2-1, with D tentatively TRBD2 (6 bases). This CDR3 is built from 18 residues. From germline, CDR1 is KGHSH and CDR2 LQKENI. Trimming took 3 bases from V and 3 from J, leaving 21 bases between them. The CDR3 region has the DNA TGTGCCAGCTCACCGGATCTCACCGGGAGCTTAAACTACAATGAGCAGTTCTTC. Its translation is CASSPDLTGSLNYNEQFF.

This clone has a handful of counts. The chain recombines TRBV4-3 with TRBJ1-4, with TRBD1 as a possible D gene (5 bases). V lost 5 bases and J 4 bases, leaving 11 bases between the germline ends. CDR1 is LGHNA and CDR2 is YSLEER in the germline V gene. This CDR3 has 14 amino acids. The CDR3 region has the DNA TGCGCCAGCAGCACGGGGGTTATTAATGAAAAACTGTTTTTT. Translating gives CASSTGVINEKLFF.

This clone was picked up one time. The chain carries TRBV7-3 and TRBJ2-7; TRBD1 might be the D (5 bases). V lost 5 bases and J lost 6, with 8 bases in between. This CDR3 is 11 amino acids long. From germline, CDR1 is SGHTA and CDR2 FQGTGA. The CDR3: CASSPTGEQYF. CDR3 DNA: TGTGCCAGCAGCCCCACAGGCGAGCAGTACTTC.

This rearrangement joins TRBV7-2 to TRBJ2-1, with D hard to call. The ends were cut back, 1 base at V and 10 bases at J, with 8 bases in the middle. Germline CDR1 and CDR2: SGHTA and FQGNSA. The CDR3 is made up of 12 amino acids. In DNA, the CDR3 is TGTGCCAGCAGCTTAGGAGCGAGAGAGCAGTTCTTC. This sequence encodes CASSLGAREQFF.

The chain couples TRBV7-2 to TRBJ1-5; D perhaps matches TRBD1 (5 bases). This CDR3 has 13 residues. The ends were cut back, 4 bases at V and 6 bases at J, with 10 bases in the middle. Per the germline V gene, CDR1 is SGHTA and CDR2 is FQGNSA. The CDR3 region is CASSSRGSQPQHF. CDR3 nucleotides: TGTGCCAGCAGCTCCCGGGGGTCTCAGCCCCAGCATTTT.

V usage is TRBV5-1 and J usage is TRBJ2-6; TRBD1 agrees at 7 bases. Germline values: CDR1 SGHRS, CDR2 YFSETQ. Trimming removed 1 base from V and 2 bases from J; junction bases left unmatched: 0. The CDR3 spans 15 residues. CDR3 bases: TGCGCCAGCAGCTTGACAGGGGCTGGGGCCAACGTCCTGACTTTC. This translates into CASSLTGAGANVLTF.

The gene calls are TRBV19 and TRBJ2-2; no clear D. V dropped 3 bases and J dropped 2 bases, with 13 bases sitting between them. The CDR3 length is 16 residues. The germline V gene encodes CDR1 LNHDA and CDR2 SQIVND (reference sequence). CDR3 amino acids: CASSIYGQPNTGELFF. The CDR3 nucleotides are TGTGCCAGTAGTATTTATGGCCAACCTAACACCGGGGAGCTGTTTTTT.

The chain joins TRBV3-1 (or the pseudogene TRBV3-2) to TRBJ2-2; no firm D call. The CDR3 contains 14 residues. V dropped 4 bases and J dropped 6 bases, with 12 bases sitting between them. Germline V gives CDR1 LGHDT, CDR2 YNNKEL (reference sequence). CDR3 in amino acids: CASSPSPRAGELFF. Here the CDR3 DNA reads TGTGCCAGCAGCCCTTCGCCCCGAGCCGGGGAGCTGTTTTTT.

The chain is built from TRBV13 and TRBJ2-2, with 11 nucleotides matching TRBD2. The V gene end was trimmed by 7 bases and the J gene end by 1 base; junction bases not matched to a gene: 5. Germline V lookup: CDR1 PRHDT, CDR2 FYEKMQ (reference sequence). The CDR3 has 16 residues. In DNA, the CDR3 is TGTGCCAGCAAGCCAGGACTAGCGGGGAACACCGGGGAGCTGTTTTTT. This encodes CASKPGLAGNTGELFF.

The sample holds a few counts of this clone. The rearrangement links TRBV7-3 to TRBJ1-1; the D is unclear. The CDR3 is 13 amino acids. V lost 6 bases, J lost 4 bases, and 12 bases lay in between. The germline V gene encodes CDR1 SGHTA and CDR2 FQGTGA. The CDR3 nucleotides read TGTGCCAGCAGTCCCTGGGCAGGCACTGAAGCTTTCTTT. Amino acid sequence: CASSPWAGTEAFF.

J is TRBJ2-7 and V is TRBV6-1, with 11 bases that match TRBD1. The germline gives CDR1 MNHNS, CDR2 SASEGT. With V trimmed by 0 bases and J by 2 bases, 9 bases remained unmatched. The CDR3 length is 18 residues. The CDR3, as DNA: TGTGCCAGCAGTGAAGCGCTCAACTGGGGACAGGGGGCCTACGAGCAGTACTTC. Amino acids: CASSEALNWGQGAYEQYF.